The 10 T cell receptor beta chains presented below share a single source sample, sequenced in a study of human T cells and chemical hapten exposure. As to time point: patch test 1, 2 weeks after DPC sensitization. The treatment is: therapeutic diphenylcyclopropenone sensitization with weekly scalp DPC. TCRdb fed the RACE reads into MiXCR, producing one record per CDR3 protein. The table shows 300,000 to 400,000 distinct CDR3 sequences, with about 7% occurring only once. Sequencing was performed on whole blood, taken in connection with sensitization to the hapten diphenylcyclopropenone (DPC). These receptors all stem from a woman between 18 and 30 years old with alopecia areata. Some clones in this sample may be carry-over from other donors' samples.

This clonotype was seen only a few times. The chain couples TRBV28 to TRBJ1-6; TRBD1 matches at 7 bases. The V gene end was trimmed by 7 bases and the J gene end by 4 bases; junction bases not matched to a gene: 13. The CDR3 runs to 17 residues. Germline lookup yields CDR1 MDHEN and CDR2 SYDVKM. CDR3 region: CASTIARGGQYNSPLHF. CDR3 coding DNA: TGTGCCAGCACCATCGCGCGGGGGGGACAGTATAATTCACCCCTCCACTTT.

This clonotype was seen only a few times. The CDR3 spells CASSLRGTDPNYGYTF. CDR3 coding DNA: TGTGCCAGCAGTCTTAGGGGGACAGACCCTAACTATGGCTACACCTTC. The rearrangement joins TRBV28 to TRBJ1-2, with 7 positions matching TRBD1. The CDR3 covers 16 residues. From germline, CDR1 is MDHEN and CDR2 SYDVKM. Losses at the gene ends were 5 bases for V and 0 bases for J; bases not matched to a gene: 9.

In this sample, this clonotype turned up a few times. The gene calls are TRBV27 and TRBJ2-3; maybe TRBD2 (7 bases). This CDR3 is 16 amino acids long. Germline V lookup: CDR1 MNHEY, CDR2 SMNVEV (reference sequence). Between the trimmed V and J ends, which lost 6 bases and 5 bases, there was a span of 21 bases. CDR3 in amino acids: CASRRAGAFFRDTQYF. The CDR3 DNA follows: TGTGCCAGCAGACGGGCGGGGGCCTTCTTCAGAGATACGCAGTATTTT.

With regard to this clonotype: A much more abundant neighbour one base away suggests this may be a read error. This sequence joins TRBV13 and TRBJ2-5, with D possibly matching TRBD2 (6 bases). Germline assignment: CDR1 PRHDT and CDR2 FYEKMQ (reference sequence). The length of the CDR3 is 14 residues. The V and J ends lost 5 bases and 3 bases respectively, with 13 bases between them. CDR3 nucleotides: TGTGCCAGCAGCCTCCGACTAGTTAAAGAGACCCAGTACTTC. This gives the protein CASSLRLVKETQYF.

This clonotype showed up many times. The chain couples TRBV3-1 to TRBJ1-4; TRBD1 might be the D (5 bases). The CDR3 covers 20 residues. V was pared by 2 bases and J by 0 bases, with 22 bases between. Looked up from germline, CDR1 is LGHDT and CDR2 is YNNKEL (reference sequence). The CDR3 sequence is CASSQLPGRDSSATNEKLFF. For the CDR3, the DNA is TGTGCCAGCAGCCAACTCCCCGGTCGGGACTCAAGTGCAACTAATGAAAAACTGTTTTTT.

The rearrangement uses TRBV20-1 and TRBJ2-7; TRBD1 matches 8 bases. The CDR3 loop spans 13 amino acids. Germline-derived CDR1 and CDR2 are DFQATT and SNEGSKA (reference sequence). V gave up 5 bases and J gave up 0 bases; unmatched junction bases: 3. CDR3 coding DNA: TGCAGTGCTCCAGACAGGGGCTCCTACGAGCAGTACTTC. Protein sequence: CSAPDRGSYEQYF.

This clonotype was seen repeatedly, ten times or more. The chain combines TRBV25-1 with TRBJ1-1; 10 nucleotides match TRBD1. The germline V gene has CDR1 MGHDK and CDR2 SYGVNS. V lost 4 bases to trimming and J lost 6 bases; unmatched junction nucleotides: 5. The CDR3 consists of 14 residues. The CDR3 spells CASSVGQGRSEAFF. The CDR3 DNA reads TGTGCCAGCAGTGTGGGACAGGGGCGCTCTGAAGCTTTCTTT.

CDR3 in amino acids: CASQTGSDSPLHF. In nucleotides, the CDR3 is TGTGCCAGCCAGACAGGGTCGGATTCACCCCTCCACTTT. The genes are TRBV28 and TRBJ1-6, with TRBD1 matching over 7 bases. Germline values: CDR1 MDHEN, CDR2 SYDVKM. Trimming cost V 8 bases and J 8 bases; bases outside gene matches: 6. The CDR3 runs to 13 residues. The entire variable domain, with the rest obtained from reference TRBV28 and TRBJ1-6, is as follows: DVKVTQSSRYLVKRTGEKVFLECVQDMDHENMFWYRQDPGLGLRLIYFSYDVKMKEKGDIPEGYSVSREKKERFSLILESASTNQTSMYLCASQTGSDSPLHFGNGTRLTVT.

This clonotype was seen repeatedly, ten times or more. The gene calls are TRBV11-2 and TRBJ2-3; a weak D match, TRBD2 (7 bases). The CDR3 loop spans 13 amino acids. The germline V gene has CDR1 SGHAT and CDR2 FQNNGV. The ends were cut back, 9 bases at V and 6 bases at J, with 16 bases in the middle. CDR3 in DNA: TGTGCCAGTCTGGGGGGGCCAAGGGATACGCAGTATTTT. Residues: CASLGGPRDTQYF. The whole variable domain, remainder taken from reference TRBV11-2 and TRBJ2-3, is EAGVAQSPRYKIIEKRQSVAFWCNPISGHATLYWYQQILGQGPKLLIQFQNNGVVDDSQLPKDRFSAERLKGVDSTLKIQPAKLEDSAVYLCASLGGPRDTQYFGPGTRLTVL.

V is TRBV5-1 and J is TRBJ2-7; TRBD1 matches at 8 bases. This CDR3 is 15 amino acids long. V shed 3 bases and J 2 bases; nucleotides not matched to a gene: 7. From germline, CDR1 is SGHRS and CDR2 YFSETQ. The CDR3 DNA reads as TGCGCCAGCAGCTCCGCAGGACAGGGTCCCTACGAGCAGTACTTC. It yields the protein CASSSAGQGPYEQYF.